This record looks at one TCR beta chain sequence and its context. What antigen it recognizes has not been identified. It has no much larger one-base neighbor in the sample; base qualities were not kept. This sample is part of a study of cytomegalovirus exposure and HLA in healthy donors (dated by TCRdb to about 2017). Background for the entire study: An earlier analysis of roughly 630 of the donors reported more than 250 Gb of sequence data and 117 million unique TCR beta sequences from about 179 million T cells. The number of donors typed differed by locus, with roughly 629-640 for A, B, C, DRB1 and DQB1, over 500 for DQA1, approximately 570 for DPA1, and some 440 for DPB1. Class I and class II HLA loci were covered by the typing at four-digit resolution. High-throughput TCR immunosequencing, statistical association of individual TCRs with disease status, and machine learning were combined to predict cytomegalovirus infection status. An early release covering roughly 600 HLA-typed donors comprised around 300 gigabases of sequencing data and roughly 86 million unique TCR sequences. A separate validation cohort of 90 to 150 different subjects was used in addition to the approximately 640-subject first cohort. Donor age, sex, ethnicity and CMV serostatus were compiled alongside the repertoire data. The study used immunosequencing to profile the T cell repertoires of 670 or so subjects and linked those repertoires to cytomegalovirus serostatus. In an earlier analysis of a few hundred of the donors, high-throughput TCR beta sequencing was used to judge whether each TCR beta V gene segment behaved as functional or pseudogenic. Every discovery cohort repertoire had been produced on one sequencing platform. The aim of the study was to test whether cataloging public T cell receptors could identify signatures of past pathogen exposure. A later analysis re-analyzed previously published TCR beta repertoires from approximately 700 donors and added high-resolution HLA genotyping to study TCR occurrence patterns. Of the approximately 400 genotyped donors, about 80% fell in the genetic ancestry cluster associated with self-reported Caucasian donors. Several DR-DQ haplotypes were treated as single units for association and clustering because of strong linkage in the cohort. A later genetic analysis took genome-wide SNP genotypes for about three fifths of the 666 donors and used that subset as a discovery cohort. Across around 400 genotyped donors of the cohort, an average of 235,054 unique TCR beta nucleotide sequences per donor were sequenced, and 15% to 20% of those sequences were non-productive. Rather than drawing on any new phenotypic data, the later analysis identified candidate immune exposures from TCR beta sequences and the way those sequences occurred across donors.

The library was generated by the immunoSEQ multiplex PCR assay. The multiplex PCR relied on a mix of 60 forward primers for TCR Vbeta segments and 13 reverse primers for TCR Jbeta segments. The CDR3 region of rearranged TCR beta genes was amplified from genomic DNA with a multiplex PCR assay. The amplified TCR beta libraries were sequenced on the Illumina HiSeq System as 87-base-pair reads. On the authors' methods: Across the roughly 700 repertoires, a later analysis counted roughly 84 million unique TCR beta chains, approximately 12 million of which were shared by at least two donors. Raw reads were error-corrected and collapsed into unique sequences by a nearest-neighbor algorithm in which closely related sequences were merged to remove PCR and sequencing errors. Alignment of CDR3 sequences to IMGT reference sequences was used to assign V, D and J gene segments. For a sequence to be retained, a match of at least six nucleotides was required to both a V gene segment and a J gene segment. Rearrangements were called productive when the CDR3 lacked stop codons and stayed in frame with V and J; all others were non-productive. CDR3 was defined by IMGT convention, running from the second conserved V-encoded cysteine to the conserved J-encoded phenylalanine. In an earlier analysis of 500 to 650 of the donors, sequences lacking an unambiguous match to a single V gene segment were excluded. An earlier analysis of 587 of the donors called V segments functional above 56.7% productive rearrangements and segregating when the between-donor standard deviation exceeded 5%. A statistical classification framework was developed to diagnose cytomegalovirus status using the catalog of TCR beta chain sequences. A later analysis assigned V and J genes by comparing TCR nucleotide sequences with IMGT/GENE-DB human TR gene sequences. In a later analysis, CDR3 sequences and most-parsimonious VDJ recombination scenarios were assigned using the TCRdist pipeline. In a later analysis, each TCR beta chain was defined by its CDR3 amino acid sequence together with its V-gene family, and reads without a unique V-gene family were excluded. As a way to deal with suspected cross-contamination and a sequencing artifact, a later analysis dropped 500 to 700 nucleotide sequences that were highly shared and had low generation probability. For each public chain, a later analysis derived a clonal expansion index from normalized ranks of inferred template counts within each repertoire. In a later analysis, generation probabilities were computed with a VDJ recombination model fitted to out-of-frame rearrangements, and the resulting probabilities were checked against IGoR. In a later analysis, hypergeometric tests were used to score TCR-TCR, TCR-HLA and TCR-CMV co-occurrence, with a repertoire-size bias correction applied to TCR pairs. False discovery rates were estimated in a later analysis by permuting HLA or CMV assignments 20 times. In a later analysis, co-occurring TCRs were grouped using DBSCAN, with TCRdist sequence similarity added in when clustering inside HLA-allele-positive subsets. Repertoires with fewer than 30,000 or more than 120,000 public chains, plus five repertoires with anomalous nucleotide sharing, were excluded from co-occurrence clustering. Imported from immuneACCESS, the table was reduced by TCRdb to in-frame sequences with V and J called. These copies leave out some clones; in studies compared against another copy, an unresolved V gene accounts for under half, and the cause of the remainder is not known. D and trimming were read from the DNA, whereas the V and J calls and clone size are those reported in that table. The sample table records approximately 180,000 clones; 81% of these occur just once. Jointly, the top ten make up around 1.9% of the sample.

The cohort comprised hundreds of healthy bone marrow donors. Cohort members were all nominally healthy when sampled, although unrecorded immune exposures were likely present. The donor tested CMV seronegative and was one of the 352 seronegative cohort members. Every donor gave a peripheral blood sample, and the peripheral blood mononuclear cells from that sample were used for TCR beta sequencing. The Qiagen DNeasy Blood Extraction Kit was used to extract genomic DNA from the blood cell samples. For this chain, trimming is 3 bases at the V end and 3 bases at the J end, and the number of junction bases without a gene match is 8. Counted from cysteine to phenylalanine, this CDR3 has 17 amino acids. This entry keeps only the CDR3 DNA: 51 bases, framed from base 1. Based on the germline V gene (reference sequence), the CDR1 and CDR2 sequences are LNHDA and SQIVND. Overall study results and their limits: Specific HLA alleles were associated with roughly 17,000 TCR beta sequences at a false discovery rate of 0.05 in a later analysis. Presence/absence analyses assumed roughly uniform sequencing depth across donors, an assumption that may not hold. HLA typing was unavailable for some donors at each locus, so association tests used only the typed subset. When HLA alleles, especially DR and DQ, strongly co-occurred, TCR associations were difficult to assign to individual alleles. Because counts were too low, about 17 rarely observed V segments, including chromosome 9 orphons, were excluded from the earlier analysis of around 640 of the donors. A further reported finding was that TCR beta sequences accurately predicted the HLA-A and HLA-B alleles for most subjects in the first cohort. A later analysis found that HLA-associated TCR beta chains were more clonally expanded and had lower generation probabilities than equally common non-associated chains. An association between a missense DCLRE1C variant and V-gene and J-gene trimming of TCR beta chains was found in a later genetic analysis and replicated in an independent cohort. A later analysis reported that several top co-occurrence clusters appeared linked to parvovirus B19, influenza, CMV and Epstein-Barr virus. Across donors, most TCR sequences were observed very rarely, whereas some public TCRs were present in many individuals. In a later analysis, most CMV-associated TCR beta chains were found to appear HLA-restricted, with HLA associations seemingly driven largely by CMV exposure. In the study, around 150 TCR beta chains were listed as associated with cytomegalovirus. Immune exposure information for the cohort was limited to CMV serostatus. In an earlier analysis of roughly 500 of the donors, most TCR beta V segments appeared in productive rearrangements about 87% or about 30% of the time, broadly matching IMGT annotations. The classifier was reported to diagnose cytomegalovirus status with high specificity and sensitivity in both the original cohort and the validation cohort. Correlated functional status among segregating V segments might reflect linkage disequilibrium, but an unknown experimental factor could not be ruled out. The cohort was sequenced for TCR beta chains only, and without alpha or paired-chain data the features that could be detected were limited. A few of the identified cytomegalovirus-associated TCR beta chains were confirmed in vitro to be specific for cytomegalovirus antigens. The authors suggested that the approach could potentially be extended to other disease states and immunological phenotypes. A cluster of highly shared sequence variants was judged likely to be a technical artifact of the sequencing pipeline. Because the 87-base-pair reads could not distinguish some IMGT-functional V segments, including TRBV6-2 and TRBV6-3, those segments were excluded. According to a later analysis, TCR association rates differed among HLA loci, with DRB1 alleles showing the most associated TCRs and HLA-C alleles showing the fewest. According to a later genetic analysis, donors in an Asian-associated ancestry cluster had fewer N-insertions in productive TCRs than the approximately 630-donor mean.

The receptor was isolated from a man younger than 30 in good health and CMV-seronegative. The sequence is built from TRBV19 and TRBJ2-3, with TRBD2 matching 11 junction bases. The material sequenced was PBMCs. The sequence in DNA is TGTGCCAGTAGTATGGAGGGGACTAGCGGAGTGACAGATACGCAGTATTTT. It translates to CASSMEGTSGVTDTQYF.